The 10 T cell receptor beta chains below were found in one sample sequenced in a study of T cell responses to AZD1222 COVID-19 vaccine. Using immunoSEQ multiplex PCR, the repertoire was profiled, and TCRdb retains in-frame clones only, with some absent. The table includes around 150,000 clones, about 90% detected once. Sequences were derived from peripheral blood, sampled 28 days after the second AZD1222 dose. The receptors here all came from an adult who received the AZD1222 COVID-19 vaccine.

The rearrangement uses TRBV9 and TRBJ1-3; the match to TRBD1 covers 10 bases. V lost 0 bases and J lost 0; bases outside the gene matches: 6. Per the germline V gene, CDR1 is SGDLS and CDR2 is YYNGEE. This CDR3 comprises 18 residues. The CDR3 loop is CASSVGWTGGLSGNTIYF. The DNA of the CDR3 is TGTGCCAGCAGCGTAGGATGGACAGGGGGACTCTCTGGAAACACCATATATTTT. The complete variable domain, with remaining parts taken from reference TRBV9 and TRBJ1-3, reads DSGVTQTPKHLITATGQRVTLRCSPRSGDLSVYWYQQSLDQGLQFLIQYYNGEERAKGNILERFSAQQFPDLHSELNLSSLELGDSALYFCASSVGWTGGLSGNTIYFGEGSWLTVV.

The V and J genes are TRBV6-1 and TRBJ1-2; D uncertain. The V gene lost 2 bases and the J gene lost 4 bases, with 23 bases spanning the gap. The CDR3 loop spans 18 amino acids. Per the germline V gene, CDR1 is MNHNS and CDR2 is SASEGT. The CDR3 DNA sequence: TGTGCCAGCAGTGAATGGGAAGCAGATAAACTCTCCTTCTATGGCTACACCTTC. This codes for CASSEWEADKLSFYGYTF.

The chain combines TRBV6-2 or TRBV6-3 with TRBJ2-1; possible D gene TRBD1, 5 bases. Deletions cut 2 bases from V and 0 bases from J, with 14 bases between. The CDR3 extends over 17 amino acids. Germline V gene lookup returns CDR1 MNHEY and CDR2 SVGEGT. CDR3 nucleotide sequence: TGTGCCAGCAGTTACCCCCTGGCAGGGTCCTCCTACAATGAGCAGTTCTTC. It codes for CASSYPLAGSSYNEQFF.

The V gene is TRBV19, the J gene TRBJ1-5, with a tentative D call TRBD1 (5 bases). The CDR3 has 14 amino acids. Germline values: CDR1 LNHDA, CDR2 SQIVND (reference sequence). V dropped 7 bases and J dropped 0 bases, with 10 bases sitting between them. CDR3 region: CASTKGDSNQPQHF. DNA for the CDR3: TGTGCCAGTACTAAAGGGGATAGCAATCAGCCCCAGCATTTT.

The CDR3 protein is CASSSQRHTGELFF. DNA for the CDR3: TGTGCCAGCAGTTCGCAGCGGCACACCGGGGAGCTGTTTTTT. The chain combines TRBV6-5 with TRBJ2-2; tentatively, D is TRBD2 (5 bases). There are 14 residues in the CDR3. Germline V lookup: CDR1 MNHEY, CDR2 SVGAGI. With 4 bases removed from V and 3 bases from J, the gap between germline ends came to 9 bases.

CDR3 bases: TGTGCCTGGAGTGTACTAGGGATGGTGGTGCCCGGGGAGCTGTTTTTT. This sequence encodes CAWSVLGMVVPGELFF. The rearrangement joins TRBV30 to TRBJ2-2; D may be TRBD2 (5 bases). The V end was cut by 0 bases, the J end by 6 bases, with 17 bases between. This CDR3 has 16 residues. CDR1 is GTSNPN and CDR2 is SVGIG in the germline V gene (reference sequence).

The V and J genes are TRBV5-5 and TRBJ2-5, with 7 bases aligning to TRBD1. Germline V lookup: CDR1 SGHKS, CDR2 YYEKEE (reference sequence). CDR3 length: 14 amino acids. J lost 3 bases, V lost 0 bases, and 2 bases had no gene match. CDR3 region: CASSLGDRKETQYF. The DNA of the CDR3 is TGTGCCAGCAGCTTGGGGGACAGAAAAGAGACCCAGTACTTC.

The genes are TRBV27 and TRBJ2-1, with D unclear. V was clipped by 6 bases and J by 8 bases, with 20 bases between them. The CDR3 sequence is 15 residues long. CDR1 and CDR2 (germline): MNHEY, SMNVEV (reference sequence). CDR3 nucleotides: TGTGCCAGCAGACCTAGATCCCAGTTGGGTCATGAGCAGTTCTTC. Translation gives CASRPRSQLGHEQFF.

The chain carries TRBV11-2 and TRBJ2-7, with D perhaps given as TRBD1 or TRBD2 (6 bases each). V lost 0 bases and J lost 9, with 21 bases in between. Germline V gives CDR1 SGHAT, CDR2 FQNNGV. The CDR3 runs to 16 residues. The CDR3 loop reads CASSLDRGGTSVSQYF. The CDR3 coding sequence is TGTGCCAGCAGCTTAGATCGTGGCGGGACAAGTGTATCGCAGTACTTC. The full variable domain, its missing parts supplied by reference TRBV11-2 and TRBJ2-7, is EAGVAQSPRYKIIEKRQSVAFWCNPISGHATLYWYQQILGQGPKLLIQFQNNGVVDDSQLPKDRFSAERLKGVDSTLKIQPAKLEDSAVYLCASSLDRGGTSVSQYFGPGTRLTVT.

The rearrangement links TRBV9 to TRBJ2-7; 12 nucleotides match TRBD1. V trimming: 0 bases; J trimming: 5 bases; junction bases outside the gene matches: 3. Germline V gives CDR1 SGDLS, CDR2 YYNGEE. The CDR3 runs 15 residues. CDR3 amino acids: CASSVGGTGGHEQYF. In nucleotides, the CDR3 is TGTGCCAGCAGCGTAGGAGGGACAGGGGGCCACGAGCAGTACTTC.